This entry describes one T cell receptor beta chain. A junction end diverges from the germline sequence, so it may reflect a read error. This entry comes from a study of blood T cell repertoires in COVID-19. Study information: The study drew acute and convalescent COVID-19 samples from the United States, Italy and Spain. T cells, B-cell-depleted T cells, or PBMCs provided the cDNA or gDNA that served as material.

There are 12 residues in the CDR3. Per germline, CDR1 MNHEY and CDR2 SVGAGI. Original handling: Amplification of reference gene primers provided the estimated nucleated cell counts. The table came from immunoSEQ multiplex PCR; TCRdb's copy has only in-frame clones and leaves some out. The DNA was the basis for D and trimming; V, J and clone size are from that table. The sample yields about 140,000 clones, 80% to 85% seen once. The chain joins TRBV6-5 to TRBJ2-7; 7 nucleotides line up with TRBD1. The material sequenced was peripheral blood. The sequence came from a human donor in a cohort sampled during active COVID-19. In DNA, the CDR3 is TGTGCCAGCAGTTCGCCGACAGGGAATCCCGACTTC. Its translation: CASSSPTGNPDF.